These 23 T cell receptor beta chains came from one sample sequenced in a study of identical twins. TCRdb re-analysed the 5' RACE reads in MiXCR, keeping a single row per CDR3 protein. This sample has 600,000 to 800,000 distinct CDR3 sequences, with approximately 22% found just once. These records were also assigned to another study, of T cells expressing NK-cell markers.

Sample: PBMCs. Receptors originate from a woman aged 18 to 35 in good health.

This clonotype was counted only a few times. This rearrangement joins TRBV20-1 to TRBJ2-1; 7 bases are shared with TRBD1. CDR3 length: 12 residues. The V and J ends lost 7 bases and 9 bases, in that order; junction bases with no gene match: 9. Germline lookup yields CDR1 DFQATT and CDR2 SNEGSKA (reference sequence). CDR3: CSGQTGPVEQFF. CDR3 DNA: TGCAGTGGACAGACAGGGCCCGTTGAGCAGTTCTTC.

This clonotype was counted at least ten times. The rearrangement joins TRBV12-3 or TRBV12-4 to TRBJ1-2, with a possible D match to TRBD1 (5 bases). The length of the CDR3 is 14 residues. Between the trimmed V and J ends, which lost 1 base and 3 bases, there was a span of 9 bases. This CDR3 reads CASSLGGRDYGYTF. The CDR3 nucleotides read TGTGCCAGCAGTTTAGGTGGCAGGGACTATGGCTACACCTTC.

This clonotype showed up many times. The chain is built from TRBV12-3 or TRBV12-4 and TRBJ2-1, with a tentative D call TRBD2 (7 bases). V was pared by 4 bases and J by 4 bases, with 14 bases between. The CDR3 loop spans 15 amino acids. CDR3 residues: CASSSGGGGYNEQFF. In nucleotides, the CDR3 is TGTGCCAGCAGTTCTGGGGGAGGGGGTTACAATGAGCAGTTCTTC.

The V gene is TRBV7-9, the J gene TRBJ1-2, with TRBD1 identical over 9 bases. Germline assignment: CDR1 SEHNR and CDR2 FQNEAQ (reference sequence). The CDR3 extends over 15 amino acids. J gave up 4 bases and V 5 bases, and 8 bases lay outside the gene matches. The CDR3 reads CASSTGTGLGYGYTF. The CDR3 nucleotides are TGTGCCAGCAGCACCGGGACAGGGCTCGGCTATGGCTACACCTTC.

The V and J genes are TRBV7-8 and TRBJ2-1; 14 nucleotides line up with TRBD2. CDR3 length: 17 amino acids. V dropped 3 bases and J dropped 6; count of bases not matched to a gene: 7. Per germline, CDR1 SGHVS and CDR2 FQNEAQ. The CDR3 reads CASSFVRTSGGPNEQFF. CDR3 in DNA: TGTGCCAGCAGCTTCGTCCGGACTAGCGGGGGGCCCAATGAGCAGTTCTTC.

The chain couples TRBV6-1 to TRBJ1-2; 9 bases match TRBD1. The CDR3 is 14 residues long. Germline loops: CDR1 MNHNS, CDR2 SASEGT. J lost 6 bases, V lost 6 bases, and 8 bases had no gene match. CDR3: CASRGPGQGNGYTF. The CDR3 nucleotides are TGTGCCAGCAGAGGACCGGGACAGGGTAATGGCTACACCTTC.

This clonotype was seen many times. The chain uses TRBV20-1 and TRBJ2-1; D gene uncertain. The CDR3 is 11 amino acids. V lost 5 bases to trimming and J lost 5 bases, with 7 bases between them. CDR1 DFQATT and CDR2 SNEGSKA come from the germline V gene (reference sequence). The CDR3 here is CSARTHNEQFF. The CDR3 DNA is TGCAGTGCTCGGACCCACAATGAGCAGTTCTTC.

The chain joins TRBV9 to TRBJ1-3; no clear D gene. CDR1 is SGDLS, CDR2 YYNGEE, per germline. V was pared by 0 bases and J by 0 bases, with 7 bases between. The CDR3 runs 15 residues. The CDR3 loop is CASSVGSFSGNTIYF. The CDR3 DNA reads TGTGCCAGCAGCGTAGGAAGTTTCTCTGGAAACACCATATATTTT.

The chain couples TRBV11-2 to TRBJ2-1, with 8 bases identical to TRBD2. CDR3 length: 16 residues. The ends lost 1 base at V and 6 bases at J; junction bases unmatched: 8. The germline gives CDR1 SGHAT, CDR2 FQNNGV. This CDR3 reads CASSLVGGRFGNEQFF. CDR3 sequence (DNA): TGTGCCAGCAGCTTAGTTGGCGGGAGGTTTGGCAATGAGCAGTTCTTC.

CDR3 coding DNA: TGCGCCAGCAGCAAAGAGACTAGCGGGGGGAATACGCAGTATTTT. Translation gives CASSKETSGGNTQYF. The chain employs TRBV10-2 and TRBJ2-3; the match to TRBD2 covers 13 bases. The trim removed 6 bases at V and 7 bases at J, leaving 7 bases unmatched. CDR1 and CDR2 (germline): WSHSY, SAAADI. The CDR3 is 15 amino acids.

This chain joins TRBV4-2 and TRBJ2-7; 10 positions match TRBD2. Per the germline V gene, CDR1 is LGHNA and CDR2 is YNFKEQ. The CDR3 covers 15 residues. The J segment lost 2 bases and the V segment lost 5 bases, leaving 6 bases of the junction unmatched. In DNA form, the CDR3 reads TGTGCCAGCAGCACTCGGACTAGCGGCCCCTACGAGCAGTACTTC. Its protein is CASSTRTSGPYEQYF.

V and J are TRBV7-2 and TRBJ2-7; the D gene could be TRBD1 or TRBD2 (5 bases each). Germline V gene sequence: CDR1 SGHTA, CDR2 FQGNSA. The V gene lost 2 bases and the J gene lost 6 bases, with 11 bases spanning the gap. CDR3 length: 13 amino acids. The DNA for the CDR3 is TGTGCCAGCAGCTTAACCCCTGGGGGCGAGCAGTACTTC. This encodes CASSLTPGGEQYF.

There are many counts of this clonotype. The chain joins TRBV5-5 to TRBJ2-3; 8 positions agree with TRBD2. CDR3 length equals 18 residues. The V and J ends lost 5 bases and 2 bases, in that order; junction bases with no gene match: 16. Germline V lookup: CDR1 SGHKS, CDR2 YYEKEE (reference sequence). The CDR3 DNA reads TGTGCCAGCAGGTCAAACCCGGGACTAGTCAGCGTCACAGATACGCAGTATTTT. Translating it yields CASRSNPGLVSVTDTQYF. The full variable domain, in which reference TRBV5-5 and TRBJ2-3 provide the parts outside the CDR3, is DAGVTQSPTHLIKTRGQQVTLRCSPISGHKSVSWYQQVLGQGPQFIFQYYEKEERGRGNFPDRFSARQFPNYSSELNVNALLLGDSALYLCASRSNPGLVSVTDTQYFGPGTRLTVL.

The V gene is TRBV11-3, the J gene TRBJ2-7; TRBD1 might be the D (6 bases). From germline, CDR1 is SGHNT and CDR2 YENEEA. There are 15 residues in the CDR3. Trimming took 5 bases from V and 0 from J, leaving 14 bases between them. CDR3 nucleotide sequence: TGTGCCAGCAGCCCCCCACAGGGACCCTCCTACGAGCAGTACTTC. Its translation is CASSPPQGPSYEQYF.

Only a few counts were recorded for this clonotype. This chain uses TRBV20-1 with TRBJ2-7; D could derive from TRBD1 or TRBD2 (5 bases each). CDR3 size: 13 residues. Per germline, CDR1 DFQATT and CDR2 SNEGSKA (reference sequence). V lost 1 base to trimming and J lost 3 bases, with 10 bases between them. CDR3 region: CSARVGTVYEQYF. As DNA, the CDR3 is TGCAGTGCTAGAGTGGGGACCGTCTACGAGCAGTACTTC.

The V and J genes are TRBV4-3 and TRBJ2-1; D is undetermined. The germline CDR1 and CDR2 sequences are LGHNA and YSLEER. This CDR3 region has 14 residues. Deletions cut 0 bases from V and 8 bases from J, with 11 bases between. The CDR3 sequence is CASSQDRSRYEQFF. The CDR3 DNA follows: TGCGCCAGCAGCCAAGATCGGTCTAGATATGAGCAGTTCTTC.

At least ten counts were recorded for this clonotype. The chain recombines TRBV4-3 with TRBJ2-7, with a weak D call TRBD1 (5 bases). The germline CDR1 and CDR2 sequences are LGHNA and YSLEER. This CDR3 has 14 amino acids. V lost 0 bases to trimming and J lost 7 bases, with 13 bases between them. For the CDR3, the DNA is TGCGCCAGCAGCCAAGAAACCAGGGCGAGGGAGCAGTACTTC. It translates to CASSQETRAREQYF.

V is TRBV6-5 and J is TRBJ2-1; 14 nucleotides align to TRBD2. V dropped 4 bases and J dropped 5; count of bases not matched to a gene: 4. The CDR3 totals 16 residues. Germline V gene data show CDR1 as MNHEY and CDR2 as SVGAGI. CDR3 amino acids: CASSSGLAGGDNEQFF. The CDR3, as DNA: TGTGCCAGCAGTTCAGGACTAGCGGGGGGAGACAATGAGCAGTTCTTC.

This chain connects TRBV11-2 to TRBJ2-7; maybe TRBD1 (6 bases). Trimming removed 7 bases at V and 6 bases at J, with 16 bases between. CDR1 SGHAT and CDR2 FQNNGV come from the germline V gene. The CDR3 runs to 13 residues. The CDR3 sequence is CASTNSLGGEQYF. CDR3 DNA: TGTGCCAGCACCAACTCGCTAGGGGGCGAGCAGTACTTC.

V and J are TRBV12-3 or TRBV12-4 and TRBJ1-1, with D maybe TRBD1 (5 bases). V shed 8 bases and J shed 1 base, with 14 bases lying between them. CDR3 length equals 14 residues. CDR3: CASAQGRANTEAFF. In DNA form, the CDR3 reads TGTGCCAGCGCCCAGGGCAGGGCGAACACTGAAGCTTTCTTT.

The chain combines TRBV12-3 or TRBV12-4 with TRBJ2-3; D ambiguous. Trimming pared 2 bases from V and 1 base from J, leaving 10 bases between. This CDR3 region has 15 residues. In nucleotides, the CDR3 is TGTGCCAGCAGTTTACAGACTTCGGGCACAGATACGCAGTATTTT. It codes for CASSLQTSGTDTQYF.

In this sample, this clonotype turned up many times. This chain uses TRBV20-1 with TRBJ2-1; D may be TRBD2 (6 bases). Germline assignment: CDR1 DFQATT and CDR2 SNEGSKA (reference sequence). V was cut by 4 bases and J by 0 bases, with 10 bases left in between. The CDR3 has 14 residues. The CDR3 protein is CSATGTHSYNEQFF. DNA of the CDR3: TGCAGTGCTACCGGGACTCACTCCTACAATGAGCAGTTCTTC.

This clonotype occurred a few times. V is TRBV5-5 and J is TRBJ2-2, with D tentatively TRBD1 (5 bases). The CDR3 runs 15 residues. Trimming cost V 1 base and J 3 bases, with 10 bases left between them. Germline V CDR1 and CDR2: SGHKS, YYEKEE (reference sequence). The CDR3 protein is CASSLSRGHTGELFF. The CDR3 coding sequence is TGTGCCAGCAGCTTGTCTAGGGGTCACACCGGGGAGCTGTTTTTT.